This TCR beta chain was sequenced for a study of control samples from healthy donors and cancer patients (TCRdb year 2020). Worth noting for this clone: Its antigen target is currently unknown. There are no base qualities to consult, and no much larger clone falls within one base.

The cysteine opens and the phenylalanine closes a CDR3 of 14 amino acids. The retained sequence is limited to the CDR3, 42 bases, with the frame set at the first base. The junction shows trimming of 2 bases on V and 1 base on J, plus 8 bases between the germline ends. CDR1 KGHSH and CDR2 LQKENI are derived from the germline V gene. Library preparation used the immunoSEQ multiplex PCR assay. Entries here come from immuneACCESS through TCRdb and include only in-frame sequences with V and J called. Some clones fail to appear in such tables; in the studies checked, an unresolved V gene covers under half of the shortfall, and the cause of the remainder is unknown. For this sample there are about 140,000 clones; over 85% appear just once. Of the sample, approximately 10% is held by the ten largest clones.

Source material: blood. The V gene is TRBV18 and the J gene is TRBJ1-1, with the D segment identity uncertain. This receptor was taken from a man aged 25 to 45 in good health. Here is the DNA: TGTGCCAGCTCACCATCTGGGGAGAACACTGAAGCTTTCTTT. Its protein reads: CASSPSGENTEAFF. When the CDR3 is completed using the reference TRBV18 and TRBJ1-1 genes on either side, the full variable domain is NAGVMQNPRHLVRRRGQEARLRCSPMKGHSHVYWYRQLPEEGLKFMVYLQKENIIDESGMPKERFSAEFPKEGPSILRIQQVVRGDSAAYFCASSPSGENTEAFFGQGTRLTVV.